The subject of this entry is one T cell receptor beta chain. This record comes from a study of blood T cell repertoires in COVID-19. The study assigned cohorts using participant-reported clinical history. Libraries were prepared by immunoSEQ multiplex PCR; TCRdb keeps only in-frame clonotypes and omits some of them. Of some 360,000 clones in the sample, about 88% were seen once. CDR3 length: 14 amino acids. V was shortened by 0 bases and J by 2 bases, with 8 bases between the two germline ends. Germline CDR1 and CDR2: SGHRS and YFSETQ. This TCR was sampled from a woman aged 25 to 39 who had been exposed to COVID-19. The V gene is TRBV5-1, the J gene TRBJ2-5; D is unclear. The specimen sequenced was PBMCs or T cells enriched from blood (not recorded which). DNA for the CDR3: TGCGCCAGCAGCTTGGGCCAGTCTCAAGAGACCCAGTACTTC. Translated: CASSLGQSQETQYF.